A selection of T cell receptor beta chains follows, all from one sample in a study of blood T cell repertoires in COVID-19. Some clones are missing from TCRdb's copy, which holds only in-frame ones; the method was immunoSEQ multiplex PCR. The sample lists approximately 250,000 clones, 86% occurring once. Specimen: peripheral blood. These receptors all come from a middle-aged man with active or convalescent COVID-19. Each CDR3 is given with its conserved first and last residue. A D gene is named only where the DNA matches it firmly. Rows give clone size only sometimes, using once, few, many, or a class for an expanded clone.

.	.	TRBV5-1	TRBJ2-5	TGCGCCAGCAGGGGACTTCTCGTCGAGGAGACCCAGTACTTC	CASRGLLVEETQYF
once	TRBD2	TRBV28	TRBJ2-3	TGTGCCAGCAGTGTATCGGGACTAGCGGGGGGAACAGATACGCAGTATTTT	CASSVSGLAGGTDTQYF
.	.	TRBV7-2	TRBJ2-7	TGTGCCAGCAGCTTAGAGCGCCTGGGCGAGCAGTACTTC	CASSLERLGEQYF
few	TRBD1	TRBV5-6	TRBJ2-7	TGTGCCAGCAGCTTGGATCCCAGGGGGAGCTCCTACGAGCAGTACTTC	CASSLDPRGSSYEQYF
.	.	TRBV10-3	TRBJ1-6	TGTGCCATCAGTCCCGGCCGCGGAGGGAATAATTCACCCCTCCACTTT	CAISPGRGGNNSPLHF
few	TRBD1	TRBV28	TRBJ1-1	TGTGCCAGCAGTGCTTACAGGGGGGTCTCTGAAGCTTTCTTT	CASSAYRGVSEAFF
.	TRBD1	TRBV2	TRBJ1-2	TGTGCCAGCAGCCCCGACAGGGGGCGGGACTATGGCTACACCTTC	CASSPDRGRDYGYTF
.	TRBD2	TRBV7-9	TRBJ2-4	TGTGCCAGCAGCTTAGGGCTAGCGGGGGGGCAGGACAAAAACATTCAGTACTTC	CASSLGLAGGQDKNIQYF
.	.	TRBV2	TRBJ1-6	TGTGCCAGCAGTGCGACAGGCCCCTATAATTCACCCCTCCACTTT	CASSATGPYNSPLHF
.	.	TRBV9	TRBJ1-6	TGTGCCAGCAGCGTCTTCCCAGGCGGGTCACCCCTCCACTTT	CASSVFPGGSPLHF
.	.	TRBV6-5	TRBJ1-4	TGTGCCACCCGGGACAAAACTAATGAAAAACTGTTTTTT	CATRDKTNEKLFF
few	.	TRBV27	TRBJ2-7	TGTGCCAGCAGACCAAGGGGGGGGCTCTCCTACGAGCAGTACTTC	CASRPRGGLSYEQYF
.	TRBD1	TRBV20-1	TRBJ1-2	TGCAGTGCTAGTCCCTCGGGACAGCCCTATGGCTACACCTTC	CSASPSGQPYGYTF
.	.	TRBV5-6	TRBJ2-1	TGTGCCAGCAGCTTGGCAGACAATGAGCAGTTCTTC	CASSLADNEQFF
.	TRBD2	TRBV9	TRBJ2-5	TGTGCCAGCAGCGTAGGGGGGAGGGTAGCGGCAAACCAAGAGACCCAGTACTTC	CASSVGGRVAANQETQYF
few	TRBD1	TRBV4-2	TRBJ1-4	TGTGCCAGCAGCCTAACCGGGACAGACGAAAAACTGTTTTTT	CASSLTGTDEKLFF
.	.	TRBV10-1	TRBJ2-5	TGCGCCAGCAGTGAGTCTGTGGGCGCAGAGACCCAGTACTTC	CASSESVGAETQYF
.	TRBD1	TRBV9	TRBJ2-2	TGTGCCAGCACCCAGGGGGTTGTCGGGGAGCTGTTTTTT	CASTQGVVGELFF
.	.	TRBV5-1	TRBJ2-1	TGCGCCAGCAGCCTACAGGATTATTCCCCCGATGAGCAGTTCTTC	CASSLQDYSPDEQFF
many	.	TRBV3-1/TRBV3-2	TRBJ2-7	TGTGCCAGCAGCCACAGGGCCTACGAGCAGTACTTC	CASSHRAYEQYF
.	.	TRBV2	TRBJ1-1	TGTGCCAGCAGTGAAATCGGGGGGGCTGAAGCTTTCTTT	CASSEIGGAEAFF
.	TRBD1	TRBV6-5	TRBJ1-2	TGTGCCAGCCTCCGCAATTCGGGACAGGGCTATGGCTACACCTTC	CASLRNSGQGYGYTF
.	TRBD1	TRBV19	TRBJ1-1	TGTGCCAGTGGACAGGGGGCGGCTGAAGCTTTCTTT	CASGQGAAEAFF
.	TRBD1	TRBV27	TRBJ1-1	TGTGCCAGCAGTGGTACCCAGGGCAGGGGGACTGAAGCTTTCTTT	CASSGTQGRGTEAFF
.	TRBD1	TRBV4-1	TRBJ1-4	TGCGCCAGCAGCCATTATTGGGACAGGGTGAATGAAAAACTGTTTTTT	CASSHYWDRVNEKLFF
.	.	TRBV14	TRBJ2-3	TGTGCCACCAGCCCCACAGGGCGGGGGACAGATACGCAGTATTTT	CATSPTGRGTDTQYF
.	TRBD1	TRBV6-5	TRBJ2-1	TGTGCCAGCAGTTACCCGGGACAGGGGTCCTACAATGAGCAGTTCTTC	CASSYPGQGSYNEQFF
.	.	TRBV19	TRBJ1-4	TGTGCCAGTAGTATAAGGCTGACCCGGACAGACACTAATGAAAAACTGTTTTTT	CASSIRLTRTDTNEKLFF
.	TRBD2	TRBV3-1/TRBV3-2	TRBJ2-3	TGTGCCAGCAGCCGGGGAGGGAGCACAGATACGCAGTATTTT	CASSRGGSTDTQYF
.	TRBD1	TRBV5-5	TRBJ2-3	TGTGCCAGCAGGGTCACAGGGGGCAACACAGATACGCAGTATTTT	CASRVTGGNTDTQYF
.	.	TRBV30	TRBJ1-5	TGTGCCTGGAGCCTAGGGGGGGTAAGCAATCAGCCCCAGCATTTT	CAWSLGGVSNQPQHF
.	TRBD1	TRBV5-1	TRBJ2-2	TGCGCCAGCACCCAGGGGGTACCCACCGGGGAGCTGTTTTTT	CASTQGVPTGELFF
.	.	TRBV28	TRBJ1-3	TGTGCCAGCACCCCGGGGGGGTCTGGAAACACCATATATTTT	CASTPGGSGNTIYF
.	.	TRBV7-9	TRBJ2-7	TGTGCCAGCAGCTCGGAGCTTTCCTACGAGCAGTACTTC	CASSSELSYEQYF
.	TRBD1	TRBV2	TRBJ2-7	TGTGCCAGCAGTGAACAGGGACAGGGGTACGAGCAGTACTTC	CASSEQGQGYEQYF
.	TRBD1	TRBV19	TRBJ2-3	TGTGCCAGTAGCCATGACAGGGGGCTCTCCCATACGCAGTATTTT	CASSHDRGLSHTQYF
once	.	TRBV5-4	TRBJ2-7	TGTGCCAGCAGCCCTCCCGGGGATGGCGAGCAGTACTTC	CASSPPGDGEQYF
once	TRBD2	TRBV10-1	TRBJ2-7	TGCGCCAGCCGAATTCTGGCAACTAGCGAAGGAAGGGCTCCTTCCTACGAGCAGTACTTC	CASRILATSEGRAPSYEQYF
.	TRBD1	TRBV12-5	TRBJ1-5	TGTGCTAGTGGGCCAGGGGGCTGGCAGCCCCAGCATTTT	CASGPGGWQPQHF
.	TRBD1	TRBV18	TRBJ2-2	TGTGCCAGCTCCCCTGGGACAGCAAAAACGAACACCGGGGAGCTGTTTTTT	CASSPGTAKTNTGELFF
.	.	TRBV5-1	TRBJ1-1	TGCGCCAGCAGGCGGACAGAGAACACTGAAGCTTTCTTT	CASRRTENTEAFF